What follows are 9 T cell receptor beta chains derived from one specimen sequenced in a study of vaccination and CD4 T cells after COVID-19. Treatment meaning: roughly 10-day PBMC culture with coronavirus spike peptide pools or control peptides (ViraFEST assay). The assay that was used to sequence DNA from cultured CD4+ T cells was the Oncomine TCR Beta short-read assay. TCRdb independently ran MiXCR on the PCR reads; one entry per CDR3 protein. The sample has 17,000 or so distinct CDR3 sequences, approximately 45% seen once. Their target antigens are unknown. The specimen comprised CD4+ T cells from blood, cultured in vitro, sampled after SARS-CoV-2 vaccination. Every receptor here comes from a human donor who had recovered from COVID-19.

The rearrangement joins TRBV19 to TRBJ2-1; D possibly corresponds to TRBD2 (6 bases). The germline V and J ends were trimmed by 9 bases and 9 bases, with 30 bases remaining between them. Looked up from germline, CDR1 is LNHDA and CDR2 is SQIVND (reference sequence). This CDR3 spans 17 amino acids. The CDR3 nucleotides read TGTGCCAGCGCGACAGCAGGAGGAGGGTCCCACCGAGGTGAGCAGTTCTTC. It translates to CASATAGGGSHRGEQFF.

This clonotype was seen only once. The chain links TRBV29-1 to TRBJ2-7, with TRBD2 matching 8 bases. The CDR3 is made up of 14 amino acids. CDR1 and CDR2 (germline): SQVTM, ANQGSEA. Germline trimming cut 6 bases from V and 0 bases from J; bases unmatched to any gene: 7. CDR3 bases: TGCAGCGTATACTTGAGCGGGAGCTCCTACGAGCAGTACTTC. Translated: CSVYLSGSSYEQYF.

This clonotype came up once. Relative to the germline gene, one junction end is altered; a read error may explain this. This chain joins TRBV9 and TRBJ2-1, with a tentative D call TRBD2 (5 bases). The germline V gene has CDR1 SGDLS and CDR2 YYNGEE. The CDR3 runs 14 residues. DNA of the CDR3: TGTGCCAGCTGCGTTGGGAGCTCCTACAATGAGCAGTTCTTC. This translates into CASCVGSSYNEQFF. Full variable domain (rest looked up from reference TRBV9 and TRBJ2-1): DSGVTQTPKHLITATGQRVTLRCSPRSGDLSVYWYQQSLDQGLQFLIQYYNGEERAKGNILERFSAQQFPDLHSELNLSSLELGDSALYFCASCVGSSYNEQFFGPGTRLTVL.

The chain carries TRBV7-3 and TRBJ1-1, with a possible D match to TRBD1 (6 bases). Germline CDR1 and CDR2: SGHTA and FQGTGA. V lost 5 bases to trimming and J lost 1 base, with 17 bases between them. This CDR3 is built from 16 residues. CDR3 in amino acids: CASSPGHGVRNTEAFF. Here the CDR3 DNA reads TGTGCCAGCAGCCCGGGACACGGGGTTCGGAACACTGAAGCTTTCTTT.

V usage is TRBV20-1 and J usage is TRBJ2-7, with TRBD2 matching 12 bases. The CDR3 loop spans 15 amino acids. Germline CDR1 reads DFQATT; CDR2 reads SNEGSKA (reference sequence). After removal of 6 bases from V and 4 bases from J, the junction contained 10 bases not matched to a gene. CDR3 sequence: CSAPPSGRALYEQYF. CDR3 sequence (DNA): TGCAGTGCCCCGCCTAGCGGGAGGGCCTTATACGAGCAGTACTTC.

The chain couples TRBV12-3 or TRBV12-4 to TRBJ1-2; D not certain. This CDR3 contains 15 residues. Trimming removed 5 bases at V and 9 bases at J, with 22 bases between. The DNA for the CDR3 is TGTGCCAGCAGTGCGATTCCAGCCCAGGCCACCAGCTACACCTTC. Amino acids: CASSAIPAQATSYTF.

In this sample, this clonotype turned up a few times. This chain connects TRBV15 to TRBJ2-7; either TRBD1 or TRBD2 may fit D (5 bases each). CDR1 and CDR2 (germline): LNHNV, YYDKDF (reference sequence). The CDR3 runs 14 residues. Trimming shortened V by 1 base and J by 5 bases, and 12 bases separated the two germline ends. The CDR3 loop reads CATSRVGTADEQYF. The DNA of the CDR3 is TGTGCCACCAGCAGAGTGGGGACCGCCGACGAGCAGTACTTC.

The chain joins TRBV28 to TRBJ1-2, with D maybe TRBD1 (6 bases). CDR1 and CDR2 (germline): MDHEN, SYDVKM. With 4 bases removed from V and 8 bases from J, the gap between germline ends came to 14 bases. The CDR3 runs to 13 residues. CDR3 residues: CASSSSGGGGYTF. As DNA, the CDR3 is TGTGCCAGCAGTTCCTCCGGGGGCGGGGGCTACACCTTC.

The chain is built from TRBV28 and TRBJ1-6; the D gene is possibly TRBD1 (6 bases). Germline lookup yields CDR1 MDHEN and CDR2 SYDVKM. The CDR3 has 13 residues. V shed 8 bases and J shed 7 bases, with 12 bases lying between them. The CDR3 region is CASLDRWNSPLHF. The CDR3 bases are TGTGCCAGCCTAGACAGGTGGAATTCACCCCTCCACTTT.